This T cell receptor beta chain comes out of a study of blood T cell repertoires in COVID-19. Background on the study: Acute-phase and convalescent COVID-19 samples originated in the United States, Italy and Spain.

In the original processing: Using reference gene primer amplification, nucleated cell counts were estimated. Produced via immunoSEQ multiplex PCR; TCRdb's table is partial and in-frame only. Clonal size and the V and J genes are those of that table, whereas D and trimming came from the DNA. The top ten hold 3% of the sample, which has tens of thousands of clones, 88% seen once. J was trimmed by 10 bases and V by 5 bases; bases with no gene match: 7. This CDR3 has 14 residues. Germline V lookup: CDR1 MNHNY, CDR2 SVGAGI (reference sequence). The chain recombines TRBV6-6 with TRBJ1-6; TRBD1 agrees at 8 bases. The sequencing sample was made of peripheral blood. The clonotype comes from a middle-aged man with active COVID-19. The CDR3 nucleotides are TGTGCCAGCAGTAAAGGGACAGGAGGATCACCCCTCCACTTT. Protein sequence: CASSKGTGGSPLHF.